The T cell receptor beta chain described here comes from a study of blood T cell repertoires in COVID-19. Produced via immunoSEQ multiplex PCR; TCRdb's table is partial and in-frame only. The sample yields tens of thousands of clones, 65% to 80% seen once. V gave up 3 bases and J gave up 6 bases, with 15 bases separating them. This CDR3 is 14 amino acids long. Germline values: CDR1 LGHDT, CDR2 YNNKEL (reference sequence). This clone is a singleton in its sample. Other DNA sequences in this specimen translate into the identical CDR3. The sequenced sample was peripheral blood. The V and J genes are TRBV3-1 (or the pseudogene TRBV3-2) and TRBJ2-7; TRBD1 is a possible D gene (5 bases). This clonotype originated in a man younger than 45 with COVID-19, enrolled during active disease. The CDR3 coding sequence is TGTGCCAGCAGCCACCTGGGGCAGGGTAGCGAGCAGTACTTC. Translating it yields CASSHLGQGSEQYF.